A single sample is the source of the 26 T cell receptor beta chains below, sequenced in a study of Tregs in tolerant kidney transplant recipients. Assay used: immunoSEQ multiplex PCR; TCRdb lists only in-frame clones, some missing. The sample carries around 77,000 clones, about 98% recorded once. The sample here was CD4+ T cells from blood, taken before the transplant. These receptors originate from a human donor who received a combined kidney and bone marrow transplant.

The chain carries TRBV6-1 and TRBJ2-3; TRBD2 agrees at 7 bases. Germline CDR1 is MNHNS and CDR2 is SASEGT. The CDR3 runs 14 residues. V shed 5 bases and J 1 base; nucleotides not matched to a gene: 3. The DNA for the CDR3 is TGTGCCAGCAGTCGGGGACTACGCACAGATACGCAGTATTTT. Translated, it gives CASSRGLRTDTQYF.

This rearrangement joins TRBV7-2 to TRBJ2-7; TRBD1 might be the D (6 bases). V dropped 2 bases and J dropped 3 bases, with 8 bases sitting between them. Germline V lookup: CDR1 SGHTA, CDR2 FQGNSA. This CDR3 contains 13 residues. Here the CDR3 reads CASSLWTDYEQYF. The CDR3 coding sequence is TGTGCCAGCAGCTTATGGACAGACTACGAGCAGTACTTC.

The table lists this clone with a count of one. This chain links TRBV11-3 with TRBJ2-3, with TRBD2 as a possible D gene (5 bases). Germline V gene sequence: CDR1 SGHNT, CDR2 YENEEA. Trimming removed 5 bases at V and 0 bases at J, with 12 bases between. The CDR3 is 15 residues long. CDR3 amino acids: CASSPPSTSTDTQYF. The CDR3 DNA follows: TGTGCCAGCAGCCCACCTAGCACCAGCACAGATACGCAGTATTTT.

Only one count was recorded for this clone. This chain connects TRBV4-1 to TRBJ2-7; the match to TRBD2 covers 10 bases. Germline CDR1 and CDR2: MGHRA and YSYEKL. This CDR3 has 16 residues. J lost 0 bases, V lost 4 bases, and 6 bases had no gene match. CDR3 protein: CASSRGLAEASYEQYF. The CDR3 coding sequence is TGCGCCAGCAGCCGTGGACTAGCGGAGGCCTCCTACGAGCAGTACTTC.

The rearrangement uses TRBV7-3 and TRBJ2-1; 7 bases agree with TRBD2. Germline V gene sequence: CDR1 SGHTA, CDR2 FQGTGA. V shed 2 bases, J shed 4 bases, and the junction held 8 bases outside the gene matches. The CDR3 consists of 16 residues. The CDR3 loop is CASSLFSGGGYNEQFF. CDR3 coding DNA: TGTGCCAGCAGCTTATTCTCCGGGGGAGGGTACAATGAGCAGTTCTTC.

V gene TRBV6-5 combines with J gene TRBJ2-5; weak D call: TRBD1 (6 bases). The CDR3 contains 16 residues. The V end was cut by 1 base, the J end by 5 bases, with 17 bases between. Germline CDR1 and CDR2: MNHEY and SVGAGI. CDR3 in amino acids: CASSYWGRPKIETQYF. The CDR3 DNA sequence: TGTGCCAGCAGTTACTGGGGGCGCCCCAAAATCGAGACCCAGTACTTC.

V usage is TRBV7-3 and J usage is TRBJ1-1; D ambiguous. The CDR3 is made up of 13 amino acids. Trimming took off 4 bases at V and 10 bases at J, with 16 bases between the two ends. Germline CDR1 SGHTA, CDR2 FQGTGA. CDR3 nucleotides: TGTGCCAGCAGCTCTGATCGGAGGGCCGCAGCTTTCTTT. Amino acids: CASSSDRRAAAFF.

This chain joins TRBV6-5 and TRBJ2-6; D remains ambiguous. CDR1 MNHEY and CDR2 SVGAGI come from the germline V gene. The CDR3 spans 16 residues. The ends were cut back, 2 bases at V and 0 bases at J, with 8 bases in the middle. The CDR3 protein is CASSYTKTSGANVLTF. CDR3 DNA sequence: TGTGCCAGCAGTTACACAAAAACCTCTGGGGCCAACGTCCTGACTTTC.

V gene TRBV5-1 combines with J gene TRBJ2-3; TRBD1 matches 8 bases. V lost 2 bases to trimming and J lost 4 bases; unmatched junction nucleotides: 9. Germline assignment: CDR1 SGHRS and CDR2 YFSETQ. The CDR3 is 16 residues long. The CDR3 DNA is TGCGCCAGCAGCTTCAGGACAGGGCCTGGGTCAGATACGCAGTATTTT. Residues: CASSFRTGPGSDTQYF.

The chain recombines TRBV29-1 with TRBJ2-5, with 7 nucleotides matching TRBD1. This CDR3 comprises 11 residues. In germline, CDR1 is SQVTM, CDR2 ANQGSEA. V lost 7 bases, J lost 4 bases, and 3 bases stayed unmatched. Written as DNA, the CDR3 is TGCAGCGGGTGGACAGGAGAGACCCAGTACTTC. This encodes CSGWTGETQYF.

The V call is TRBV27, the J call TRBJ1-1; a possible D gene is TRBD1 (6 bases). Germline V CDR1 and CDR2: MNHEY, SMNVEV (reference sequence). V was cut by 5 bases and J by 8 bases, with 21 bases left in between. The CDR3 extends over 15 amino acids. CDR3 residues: CASSTTGIIGREAFF. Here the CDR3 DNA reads TGTGCCAGCAGTACAACAGGGATTATCGGTAGGGAAGCTTTCTTT.

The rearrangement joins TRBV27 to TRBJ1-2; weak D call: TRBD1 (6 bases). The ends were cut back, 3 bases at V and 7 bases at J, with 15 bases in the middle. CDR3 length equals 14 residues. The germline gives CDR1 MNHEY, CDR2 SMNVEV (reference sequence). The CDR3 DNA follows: TGTGCCAGCAGTTTGAACAGGGCACGAGCTGGCTACACCTTC. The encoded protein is CASSLNRARAGYTF.

The CDR3 spells CASSSSGQGTDTQYF. CDR3 nucleotides: TGTGCCAGTAGTTCCTCGGGTCAAGGCACAGATACGCAGTATTTT. The V gene is TRBV19, the J gene TRBJ2-3; no clear D gene. The CDR3 is made up of 15 amino acids. The V and J ends lost 5 bases and 1 base respectively, with 13 bases between them. Germline V gene lookup returns CDR1 LNHDA and CDR2 SQIVND (reference sequence). Combining the CDR3 with reference TRBV19 and TRBJ2-3 gives the whole variable domain DGGITQSPKYLFRKEGQNVTLSCEQNLNHDAMYWYRQDPGQGLRLIYYSQIVNDFQKGDIAEGYSVSREKKESFPLTVTSAQKNPTAFYLCASSSSGQGTDTQYFGPGTRLTVL.

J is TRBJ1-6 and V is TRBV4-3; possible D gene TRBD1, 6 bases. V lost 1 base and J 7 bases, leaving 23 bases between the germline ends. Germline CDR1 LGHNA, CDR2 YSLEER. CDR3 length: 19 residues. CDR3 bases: TGCGCCAGCAGCCAAGGAACGGGACACCCAAGGAGAGGGAATTCACCCCTCCACTTT. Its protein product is CASSQGTGHPRRGNSPLHF.

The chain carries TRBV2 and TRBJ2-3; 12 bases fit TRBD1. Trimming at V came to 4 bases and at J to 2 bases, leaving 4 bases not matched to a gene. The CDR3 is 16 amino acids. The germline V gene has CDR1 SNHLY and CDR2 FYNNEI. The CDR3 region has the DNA TGTGCCAGCAGTGGACGGGACAGGGGGCCCACAGATACGCAGTATTTT. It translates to CASSGRDRGPTDTQYF.

The CDR3 spells CARAGSSGNQETQYF. CDR3 nucleotide sequence: TGCGCCCGCGCAGGCTCTAGCGGGAACCAAGAGACCCAGTACTTC. The chain employs TRBV4-3 and TRBJ2-5; TRBD2 agrees at 9 bases. V lost 11 bases, J lost 0 bases, and 10 bases stayed unmatched. The germline CDR1 and CDR2 sequences are LGHNA and YSLEER. The CDR3 runs to 15 residues.

CDR3 DNA sequence: TGTGCCAGTACCCAAGCTCCGGGAGGCAATCAGCCCCAGCATTTT. This sequence encodes CASTQAPGGNQPQHF. The chain links TRBV19 to TRBJ1-5; D is unclear. V lost 7 bases, J lost 2 bases, and 15 bases lay in between. In germline, CDR1 is LNHDA, CDR2 SQIVND (reference sequence). CDR3 size: 15 residues.

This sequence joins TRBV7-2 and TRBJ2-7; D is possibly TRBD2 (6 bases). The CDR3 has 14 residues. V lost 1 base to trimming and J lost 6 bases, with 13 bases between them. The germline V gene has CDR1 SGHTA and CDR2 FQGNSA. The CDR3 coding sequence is TGTGCCAGCAGCTTAGGGACTACCTTCGGCGAGCAGTACTTC. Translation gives CASSLGTTFGEQYF.

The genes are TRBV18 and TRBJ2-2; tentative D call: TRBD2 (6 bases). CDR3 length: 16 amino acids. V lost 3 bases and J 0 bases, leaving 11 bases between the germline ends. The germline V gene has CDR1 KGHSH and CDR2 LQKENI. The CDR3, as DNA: TGTGCCAGCTCACCCACACCGGGAGCGAACACCGGGGAGCTGTTTTTT. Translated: CASSPTPGANTGELFF.

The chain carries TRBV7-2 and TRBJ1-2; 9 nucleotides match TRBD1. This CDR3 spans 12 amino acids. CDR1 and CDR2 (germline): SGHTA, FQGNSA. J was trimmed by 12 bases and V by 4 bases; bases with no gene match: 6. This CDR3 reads CASSWDRVFHTF. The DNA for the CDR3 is TGTGCCAGCAGCTGGGACAGGGTTTTTCACACCTTC. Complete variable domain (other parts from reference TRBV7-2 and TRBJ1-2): GAGVSQSPSNKVTEKGKDVELRCDPISGHTALYWYRQSLGQGLEFLIYFQGNSAPDKSGLPSDRFSAERTGGSVSTLTIQRTQQEDSAVYLCASSWDRVFHTFGSGTRLTVV.

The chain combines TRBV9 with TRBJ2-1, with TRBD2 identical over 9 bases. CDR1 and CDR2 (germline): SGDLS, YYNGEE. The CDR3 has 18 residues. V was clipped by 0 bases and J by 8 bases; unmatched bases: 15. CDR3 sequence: CASSVGVGGRASFDEQFF. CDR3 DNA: TGTGCCAGCAGCGTAGGAGTTGGCGGGAGGGCCAGTTTCGATGAGCAGTTCTTC.

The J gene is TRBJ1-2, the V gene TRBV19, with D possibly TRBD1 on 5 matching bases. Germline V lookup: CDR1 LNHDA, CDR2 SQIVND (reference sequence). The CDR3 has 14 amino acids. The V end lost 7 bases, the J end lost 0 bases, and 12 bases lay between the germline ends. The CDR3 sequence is CASTRELTNYGYTF. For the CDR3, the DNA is TGTGCCAGTACCAGGGAATTGACTAACTATGGCTACACCTTC.

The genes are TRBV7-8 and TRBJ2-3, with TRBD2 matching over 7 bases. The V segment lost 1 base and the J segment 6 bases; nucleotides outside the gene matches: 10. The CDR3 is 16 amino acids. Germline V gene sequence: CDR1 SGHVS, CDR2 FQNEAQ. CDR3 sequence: CASSLVILREGDTQYF. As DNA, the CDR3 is TGTGCCAGCAGCTTAGTTATTTTGAGGGAGGGTGATACGCAGTATTTT. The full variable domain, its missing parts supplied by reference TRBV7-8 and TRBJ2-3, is GAGVSQSPRYKVAKRGQDVALRCDPISGHVSLFWYQQALGQGPEFLTYFQNEAQLDKSGLPSDRFFAERPEGSVSTLKIQRTQQEDSAVYLCASSLVILREGDTQYFGPGTRLTVL.

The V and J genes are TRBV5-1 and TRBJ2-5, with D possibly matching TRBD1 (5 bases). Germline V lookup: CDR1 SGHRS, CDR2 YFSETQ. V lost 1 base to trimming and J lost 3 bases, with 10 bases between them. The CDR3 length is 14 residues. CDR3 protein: CASSLRQRKETQYF. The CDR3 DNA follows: TGCGCCAGCAGCTTGAGACAGAGAAAAGAGACCCAGTACTTC.

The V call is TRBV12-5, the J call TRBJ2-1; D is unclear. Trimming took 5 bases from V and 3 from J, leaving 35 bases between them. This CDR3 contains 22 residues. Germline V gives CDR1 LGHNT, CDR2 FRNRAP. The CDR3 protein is CASGLFTRSATNQLEFYNEQFF. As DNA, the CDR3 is TGTGCTAGTGGTCTTTTCACCCGGAGCGCTACTAACCAACTGGAGTTCTACAATGAGCAGTTCTTC. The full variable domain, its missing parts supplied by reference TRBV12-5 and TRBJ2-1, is DARVTQTPRHKVTEMGQEVTMRCQPILGHNTVFWYRQTMMQGLELLAYFRNRAPLDDSGMPKDRFSAEMPDATLATLKIQPSEPRDSAVYFCASGLFTRSATNQLEFYNEQFFGPGTRLTVL.

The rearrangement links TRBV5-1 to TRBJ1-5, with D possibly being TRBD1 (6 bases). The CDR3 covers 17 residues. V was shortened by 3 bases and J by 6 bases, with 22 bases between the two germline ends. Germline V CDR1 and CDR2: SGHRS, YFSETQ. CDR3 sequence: CASSSGGRGKGAQPQHF. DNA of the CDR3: TGCGCCAGCAGCTCGGGGGGGCGGGGTAAAGGAGCTCAGCCCCAGCATTTT.